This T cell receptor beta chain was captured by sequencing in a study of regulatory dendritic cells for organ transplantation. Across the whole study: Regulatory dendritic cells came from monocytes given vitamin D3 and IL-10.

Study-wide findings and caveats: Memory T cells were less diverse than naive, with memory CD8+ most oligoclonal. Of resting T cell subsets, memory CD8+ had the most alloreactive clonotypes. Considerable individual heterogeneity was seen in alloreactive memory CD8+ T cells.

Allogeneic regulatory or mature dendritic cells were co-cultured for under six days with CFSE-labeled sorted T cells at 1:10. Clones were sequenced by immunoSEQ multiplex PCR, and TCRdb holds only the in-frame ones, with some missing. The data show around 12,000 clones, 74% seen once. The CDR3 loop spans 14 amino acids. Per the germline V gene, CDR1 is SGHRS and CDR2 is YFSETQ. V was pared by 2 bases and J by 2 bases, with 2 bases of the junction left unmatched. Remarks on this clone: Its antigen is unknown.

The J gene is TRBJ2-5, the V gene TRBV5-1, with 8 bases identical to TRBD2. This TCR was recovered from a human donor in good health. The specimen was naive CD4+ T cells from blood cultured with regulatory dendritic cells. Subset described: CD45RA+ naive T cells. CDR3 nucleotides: TGCGCCAGCAGCTTCGCTAGCGGGCAAGAGACCCAGTACTTC. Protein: CASSFASGQETQYF.